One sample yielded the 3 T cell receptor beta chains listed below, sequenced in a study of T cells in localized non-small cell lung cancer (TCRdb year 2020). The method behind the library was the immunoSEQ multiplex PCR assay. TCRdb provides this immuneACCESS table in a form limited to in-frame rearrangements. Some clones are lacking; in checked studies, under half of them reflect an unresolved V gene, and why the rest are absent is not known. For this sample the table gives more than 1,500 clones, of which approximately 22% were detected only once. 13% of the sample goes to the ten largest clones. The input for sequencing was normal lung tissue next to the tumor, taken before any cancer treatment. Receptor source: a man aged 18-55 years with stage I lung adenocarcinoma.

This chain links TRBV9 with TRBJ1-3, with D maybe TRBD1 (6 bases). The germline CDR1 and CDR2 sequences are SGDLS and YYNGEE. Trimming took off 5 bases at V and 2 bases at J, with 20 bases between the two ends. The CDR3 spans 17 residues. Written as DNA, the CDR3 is TGTGCCAGCAGTGGGACTGCCGGGGGGCTTGCTGGAAACACCATATATTTT. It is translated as CASSGTAGGLAGNTIYF.

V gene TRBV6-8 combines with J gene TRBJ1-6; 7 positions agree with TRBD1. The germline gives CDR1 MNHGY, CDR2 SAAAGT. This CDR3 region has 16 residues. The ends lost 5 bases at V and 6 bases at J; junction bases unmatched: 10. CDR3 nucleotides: TGTGCCAGCAGTGCCGACAGGGAATCTTTTAATTCACCCCTCCACTTT. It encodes CASSADRESFNSPLHF.

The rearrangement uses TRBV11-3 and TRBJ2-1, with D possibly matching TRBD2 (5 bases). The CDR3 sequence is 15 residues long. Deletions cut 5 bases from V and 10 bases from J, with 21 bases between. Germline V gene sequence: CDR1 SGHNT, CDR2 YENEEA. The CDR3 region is CASSLTRTDAAEQFF. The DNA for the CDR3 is TGTGCCAGCAGCCTCACTAGGACGGACGCGGCGGAGCAGTTCTTC.